A selection of T cell receptor beta chains follows, all from one sample in a study of cytomegalovirus exposure and HLA in healthy donors. Clones were read by immunoSEQ multiplex PCR, and TCRdb kept only the in-frame ones, dropping some. Of roughly 120,000 clones in the sample, approximately 81% were seen once. What was sequenced was PBMCs. Every receptor here comes from a man between 25 and 39 years old in good health and CMV-seropositive. CDR3s include the opening cysteine and the closing phenylalanine or tryptophan. Fields, in order: clone size, D gene, J gene, CDR3 length, V gene, CDR3 protein, CDR3 DNA. A D gene is named only where the DNA matches it firmly. A clone size is listed for some rows: how often the clone was seen (once, few, many), or a class if it is expanded.

. . TRBJ2-6 18 TRBV5-1 CASSLVPGVGSGANGLTF TGCGCCAGCAGCTTGGTCCCAGGGGTAGGCTCTGGGGCCAACGGCCTGACTTTC
once TRBD2 TRBJ2-5 17 TRBV9 CASSVGGGSSGTETQYF TGTGCCAGCAGCGTAGGTGGCGGGAGCTCGGGAACAGAGACCCAGTACTTC
. TRBD1 TRBJ1-2 16 TRBV25-1 CASSELGTGANYGYTF TGTGCCAGCAGTGAATTGGGGACAGGAGCTAACTATGGCTACACCTTC
. . TRBJ2-1 14 TRBV9 CASSVVTSSDEQFF TGTGCCAGCAGCGTAGTCACTAGCTCAGATGAGCAGTTCTTC
. . TRBJ2-7 13 TRBV28 CASSTPVSYEQYF TGTGCCAGCAGTACCCCGGTTTCCTACGAGCAGTACTTC
. . TRBJ1-1 14 TRBV4-2 CASSQGGPNTEAFF TGTGCCAGCAGCCAAGGAGGGCCGAACACTGAAGCTTTCTTT
. TRBD1 TRBJ2-1 15 TRBV27 CASSFDKQGFDEQFF TGTGCCAGCAGTTTCGACAAACAGGGGTTCGATGAGCAGTTCTTC
. TRBD1 TRBJ1-4 14 TRBV28 CASSETGSREKLFF TGTGCCAGCAGTGAGACAGGGTCAAGGGAAAAACTGTTTTTT
. TRBD2 TRBJ2-3 16 TRBV10-3 CAISGPSGGAPDTQYF TGTGCCATCAGTGGACCTAGCGGGGGGGCACCAGATACGCAGTATTTT
. . TRBJ1-1 13 TRBV29-1 CSVGSGEGTEAFF TGCAGCGTTGGTTCAGGGGAGGGCACTGAAGCTTTCTTT
. TRBD1 TRBJ1-1 12 TRBV19 CASQGARNEAFF TGTGCCAGCCAGGGGGCGCGGAACGAAGCTTTCTTT
. . TRBJ2-7 15 TRBV5-4 CASSQRGQPTWEQYF TGTGCCAGCAGCCAACGGGGACAACCAACATGGGAGCAGTACTTC